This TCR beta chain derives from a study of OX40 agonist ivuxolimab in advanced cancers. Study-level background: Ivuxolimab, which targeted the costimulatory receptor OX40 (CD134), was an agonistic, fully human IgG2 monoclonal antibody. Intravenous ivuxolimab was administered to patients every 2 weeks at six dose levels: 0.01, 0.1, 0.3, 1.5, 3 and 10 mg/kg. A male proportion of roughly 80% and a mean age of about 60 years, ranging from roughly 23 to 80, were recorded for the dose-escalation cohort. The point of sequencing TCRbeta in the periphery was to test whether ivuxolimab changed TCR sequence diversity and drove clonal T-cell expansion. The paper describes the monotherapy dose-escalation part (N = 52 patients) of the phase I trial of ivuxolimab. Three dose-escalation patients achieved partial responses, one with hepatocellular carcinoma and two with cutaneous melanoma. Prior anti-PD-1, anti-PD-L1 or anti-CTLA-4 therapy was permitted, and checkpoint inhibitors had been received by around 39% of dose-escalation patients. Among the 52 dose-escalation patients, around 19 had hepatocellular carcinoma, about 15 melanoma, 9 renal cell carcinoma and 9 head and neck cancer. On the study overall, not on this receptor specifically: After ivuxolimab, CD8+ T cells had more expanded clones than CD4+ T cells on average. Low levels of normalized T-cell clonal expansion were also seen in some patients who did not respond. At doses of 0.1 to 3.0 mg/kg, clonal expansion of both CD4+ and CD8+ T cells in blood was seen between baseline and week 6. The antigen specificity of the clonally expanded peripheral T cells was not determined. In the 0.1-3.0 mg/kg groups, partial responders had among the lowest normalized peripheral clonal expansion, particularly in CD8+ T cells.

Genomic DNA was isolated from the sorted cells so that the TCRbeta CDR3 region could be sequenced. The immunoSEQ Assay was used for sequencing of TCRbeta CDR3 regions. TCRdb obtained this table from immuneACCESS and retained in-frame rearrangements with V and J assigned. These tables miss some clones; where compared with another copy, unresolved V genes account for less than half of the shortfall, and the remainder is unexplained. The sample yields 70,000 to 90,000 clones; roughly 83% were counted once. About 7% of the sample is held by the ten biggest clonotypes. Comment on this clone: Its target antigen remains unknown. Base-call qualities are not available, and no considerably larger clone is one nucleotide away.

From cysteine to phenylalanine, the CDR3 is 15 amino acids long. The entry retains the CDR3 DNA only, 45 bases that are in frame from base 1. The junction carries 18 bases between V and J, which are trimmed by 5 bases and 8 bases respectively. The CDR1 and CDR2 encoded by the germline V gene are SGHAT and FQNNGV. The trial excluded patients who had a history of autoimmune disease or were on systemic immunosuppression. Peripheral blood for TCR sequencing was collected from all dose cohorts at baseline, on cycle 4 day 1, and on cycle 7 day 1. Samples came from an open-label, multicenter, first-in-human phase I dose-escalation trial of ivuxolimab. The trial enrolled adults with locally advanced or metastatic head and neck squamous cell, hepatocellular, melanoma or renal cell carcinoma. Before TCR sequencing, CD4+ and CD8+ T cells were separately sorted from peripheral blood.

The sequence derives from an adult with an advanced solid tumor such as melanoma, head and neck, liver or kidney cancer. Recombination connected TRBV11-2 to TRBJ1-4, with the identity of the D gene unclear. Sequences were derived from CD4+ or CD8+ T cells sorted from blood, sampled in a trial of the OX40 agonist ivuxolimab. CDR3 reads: CASSPIVTEGEKLFF. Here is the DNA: TGTGCCAGCAGCCCGATAGTCACGGAAGGGGAAAAACTGTTTTTT.